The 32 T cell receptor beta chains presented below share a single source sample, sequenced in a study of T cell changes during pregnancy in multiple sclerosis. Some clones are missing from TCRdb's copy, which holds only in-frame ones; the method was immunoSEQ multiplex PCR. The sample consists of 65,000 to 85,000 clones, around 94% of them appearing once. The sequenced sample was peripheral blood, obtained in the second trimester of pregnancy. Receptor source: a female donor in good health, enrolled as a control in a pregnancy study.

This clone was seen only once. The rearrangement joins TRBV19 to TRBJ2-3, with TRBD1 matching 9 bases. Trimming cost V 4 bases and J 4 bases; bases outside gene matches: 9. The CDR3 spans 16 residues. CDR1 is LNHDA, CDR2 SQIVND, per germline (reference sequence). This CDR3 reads CASSTWDRVRADTQYF. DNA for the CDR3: TGTGCCAGTAGTACCTGGGACAGGGTGAGAGCAGATACGCAGTATTTT.

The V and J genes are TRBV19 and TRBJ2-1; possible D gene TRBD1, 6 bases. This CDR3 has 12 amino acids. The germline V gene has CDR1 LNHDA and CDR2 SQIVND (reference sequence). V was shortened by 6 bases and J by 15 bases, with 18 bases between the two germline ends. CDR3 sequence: CASSGVTGRPFF. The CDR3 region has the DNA TGTGCCAGTAGCGGGGTAACAGGGCGTCCGTTCTTC.

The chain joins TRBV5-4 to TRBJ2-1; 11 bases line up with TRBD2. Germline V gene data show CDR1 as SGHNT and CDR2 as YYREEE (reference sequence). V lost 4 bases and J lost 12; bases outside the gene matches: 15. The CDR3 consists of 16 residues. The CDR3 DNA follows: TGTGCCAGCAGCGGTCAATTAGCGGGAGGGCCCTTCGGGCAGTTCTTC. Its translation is CASSGQLAGGPFGQFF.

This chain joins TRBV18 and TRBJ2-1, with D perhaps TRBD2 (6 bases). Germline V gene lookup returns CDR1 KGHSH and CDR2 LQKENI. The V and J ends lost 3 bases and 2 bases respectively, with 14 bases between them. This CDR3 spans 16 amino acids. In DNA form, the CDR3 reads TGTGCCAGCTCACCCTCTAGTACTAGCACCTACAATGAGCAGTTCTTC. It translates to CASSPSSTSTYNEQFF.

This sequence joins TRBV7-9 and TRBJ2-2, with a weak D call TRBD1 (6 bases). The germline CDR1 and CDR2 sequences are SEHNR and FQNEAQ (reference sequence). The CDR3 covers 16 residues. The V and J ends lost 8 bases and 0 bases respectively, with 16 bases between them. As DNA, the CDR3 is TGTGCCAGCGTAAGCCAGGGGACCGCGAACACCGGGGAGCTGTTTTTT. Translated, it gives CASVSQGTANTGELFF.

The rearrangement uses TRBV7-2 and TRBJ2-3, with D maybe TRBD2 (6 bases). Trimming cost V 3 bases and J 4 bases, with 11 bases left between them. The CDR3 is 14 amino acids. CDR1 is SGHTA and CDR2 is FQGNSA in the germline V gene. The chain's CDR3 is CASSLTRAPDTQYF. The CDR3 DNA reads TGTGCCAGCAGCTTGACTAGGGCCCCAGATACGCAGTATTTT.

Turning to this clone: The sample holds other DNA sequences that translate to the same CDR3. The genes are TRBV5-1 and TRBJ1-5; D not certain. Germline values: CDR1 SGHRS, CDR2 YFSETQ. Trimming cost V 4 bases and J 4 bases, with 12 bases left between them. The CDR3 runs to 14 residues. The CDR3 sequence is CASSLDGGNQPQHF. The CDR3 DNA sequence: TGCGCCAGCAGCCTAGACGGAGGTAATCAGCCCCAGCATTTT.

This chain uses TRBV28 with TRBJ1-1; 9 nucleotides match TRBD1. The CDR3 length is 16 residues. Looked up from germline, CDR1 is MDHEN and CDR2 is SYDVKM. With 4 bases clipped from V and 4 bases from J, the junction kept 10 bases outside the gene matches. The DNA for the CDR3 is TGTGCCAGCAGTTCGGGTCGGACAGGGGAGAGCACTGAAGCTTTCTTT. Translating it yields CASSSGRTGESTEAFF.

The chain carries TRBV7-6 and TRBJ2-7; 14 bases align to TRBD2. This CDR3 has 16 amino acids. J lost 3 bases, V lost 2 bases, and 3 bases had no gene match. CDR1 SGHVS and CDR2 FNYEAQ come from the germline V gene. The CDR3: CASSLSGLAGVYEQYF. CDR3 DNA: TGTGCCAGCAGCTTATCGGGACTAGCGGGAGTCTACGAGCAGTACTTC.

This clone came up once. The CDR3 reads CASSSRGRATETQYF. The CDR3, as DNA: TGTGCCAGCAGCTCACGGGGGAGGGCCACGGAGACCCAGTACTTC. The rearrangement joins TRBV7-2 to TRBJ2-5, with 7 bases fitting TRBD2. CDR3 length: 15 amino acids. The V gene end was trimmed by 4 bases and the J gene end by 5 bases; junction bases not matched to a gene: 10. Looked up from germline, CDR1 is SGHTA and CDR2 is FQGNSA.

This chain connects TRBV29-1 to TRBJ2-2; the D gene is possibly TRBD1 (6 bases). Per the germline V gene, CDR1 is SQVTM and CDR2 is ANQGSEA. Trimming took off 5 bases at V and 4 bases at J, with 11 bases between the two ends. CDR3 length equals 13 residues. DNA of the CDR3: TGCAGCGTTACAGGGACGGGCACCGGGGAGCTGTTTTTT. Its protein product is CSVTGTGTGELFF.

The CDR3 loop reads CATSRRTGNNEQFF. The CDR3 nucleotides read TGTGCCACCAGCAGGCGGACTGGAAACAATGAGCAGTTCTTC. The chain employs TRBV15 and TRBJ2-1, with D perhaps TRBD2 (5 bases). The V and J ends lost 3 bases and 5 bases respectively, with 11 bases between them. The CDR3 is made up of 14 amino acids. The V gene's germline CDR1 is LNHNV and CDR2 YYDKDF (reference sequence).

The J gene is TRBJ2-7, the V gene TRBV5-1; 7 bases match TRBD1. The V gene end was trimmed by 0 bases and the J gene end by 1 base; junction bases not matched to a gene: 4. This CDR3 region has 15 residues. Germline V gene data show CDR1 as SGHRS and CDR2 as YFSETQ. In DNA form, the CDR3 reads TGCGCCAGCAGCTTGGGTTGGGACAGTTCCTACGAGCAGTACTTC. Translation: CASSLGWDSSYEQYF.

The CDR3 spells CASSRYNRQGAQETQYF. The CDR3 nucleotides are TGCGCCAGCAGCCGATATAACCGACAGGGGGCTCAAGAGACCCAGTACTTC. The chain combines TRBV4-1 with TRBJ2-5; TRBD1 matches 10 bases. The CDR3 is made up of 17 amino acids. The germline gives CDR1 MGHRA, CDR2 YSYEKL. Trimming cost V 4 bases and J 2 bases; bases outside gene matches: 10.

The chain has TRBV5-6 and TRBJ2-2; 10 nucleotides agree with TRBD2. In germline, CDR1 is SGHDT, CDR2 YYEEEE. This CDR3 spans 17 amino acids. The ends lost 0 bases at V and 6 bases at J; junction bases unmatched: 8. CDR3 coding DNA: TGTGCCAGCAGCTTGGGTCTAGCGGGAGCCACCGCCGGGGAGCTGTTTTTT. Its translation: CASSLGLAGATAGELFF.

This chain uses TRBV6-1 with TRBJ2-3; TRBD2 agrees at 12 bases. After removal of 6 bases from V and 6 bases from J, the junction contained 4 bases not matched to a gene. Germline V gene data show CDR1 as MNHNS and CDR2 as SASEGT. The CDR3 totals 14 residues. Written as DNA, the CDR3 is TGTGCCAGCAGGTCTAGCGGGAGGGGTGATACGCAGTATTTT. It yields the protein CASRSSGRGDTQYF.

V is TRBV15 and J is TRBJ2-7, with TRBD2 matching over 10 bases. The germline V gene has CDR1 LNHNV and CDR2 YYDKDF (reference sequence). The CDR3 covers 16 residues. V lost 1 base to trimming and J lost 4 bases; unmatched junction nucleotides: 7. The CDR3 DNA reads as TGTGCCACCAGCAGAGTAAGGACTAGCGGAAATTACGAGCAGTACTTC. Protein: CATSRVRTSGNYEQYF.

For the CDR3, the DNA is TGTGCCAGCAGGACTGCCGGCTCCTACGAGCAGTACTTC. Translated: CASRTAGSYEQYF. The chain links TRBV18 to TRBJ2-7, with a tentative D call TRBD2 (5 bases). The length of the CDR3 is 13 residues. Germline V gene lookup returns CDR1 KGHSH and CDR2 LQKENI. With 8 bases removed from V and 0 bases from J, the gap between germline ends came to 11 bases.

CDR3 sequence: CASSFEGGKNNEQFF. CDR3 coding DNA: TGTGCCAGCAGTTTTGAGGGCGGGAAAAACAATGAGCAGTTCTTC. The chain carries TRBV27 and TRBJ2-1; D might be TRBD2 (6 bases). The CDR3 consists of 15 residues. Germline CDR1 is MNHEY and CDR2 is SMNVEV (reference sequence). The germline V and J ends were trimmed by 3 bases and 5 bases, with 14 bases remaining between them.

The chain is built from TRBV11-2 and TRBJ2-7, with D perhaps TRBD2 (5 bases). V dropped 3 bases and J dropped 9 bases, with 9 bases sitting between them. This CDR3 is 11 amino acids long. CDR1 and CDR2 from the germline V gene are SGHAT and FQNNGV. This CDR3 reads CASSFGVGQYF. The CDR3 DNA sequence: TGTGCCAGCAGCTTCGGGGTTGGGCAGTACTTC.

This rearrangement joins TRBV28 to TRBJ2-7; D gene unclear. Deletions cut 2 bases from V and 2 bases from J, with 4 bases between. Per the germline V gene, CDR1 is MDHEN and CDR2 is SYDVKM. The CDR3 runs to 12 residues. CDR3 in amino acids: CASSLNTYEQYF. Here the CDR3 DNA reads TGTGCCAGCAGTTTAAACACCTACGAGCAGTACTTC. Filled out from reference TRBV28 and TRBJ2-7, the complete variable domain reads DVKVTQSSRYLVKRTGEKVFLECVQDMDHENMFWYRQDPGLGLRLIYFSYDVKMKEKGDIPEGYSVSREKKERFSLILESASTNQTSMYLCASSLNTYEQYFGPGTRLTVT.

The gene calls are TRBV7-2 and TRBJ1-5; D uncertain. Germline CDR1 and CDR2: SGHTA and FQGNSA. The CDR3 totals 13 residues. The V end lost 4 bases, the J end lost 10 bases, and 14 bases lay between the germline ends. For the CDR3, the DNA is TGTGCCAGCAGCTCCAGATGGGGAGTACCCCAGCATTTT. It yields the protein CASSSRWGVPQHF. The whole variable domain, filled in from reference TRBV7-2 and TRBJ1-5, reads GAGVSQSPSNKVTEKGKDVELRCDPISGHTALYWYRQSLGQGLEFLIYFQGNSAPDKSGLPSDRFSAERTGGSVSTLTIQRTQQEDSAVYLCASSSRWGVPQHFGDGTRLSIL.

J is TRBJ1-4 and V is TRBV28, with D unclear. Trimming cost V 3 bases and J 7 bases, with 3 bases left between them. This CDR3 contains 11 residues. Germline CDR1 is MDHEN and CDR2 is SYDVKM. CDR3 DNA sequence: TGTGCCAGCAGTTTTAGTGAAAAACTGTTTTTT. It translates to CASSFSEKLFF.

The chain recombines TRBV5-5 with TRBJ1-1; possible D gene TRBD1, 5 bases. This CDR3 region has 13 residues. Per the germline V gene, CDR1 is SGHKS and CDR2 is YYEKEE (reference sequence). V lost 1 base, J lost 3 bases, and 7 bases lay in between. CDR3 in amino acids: CASSLWGDTEAFF. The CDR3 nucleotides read TGTGCCAGCAGCTTGTGGGGGGACACTGAAGCTTTCTTT.

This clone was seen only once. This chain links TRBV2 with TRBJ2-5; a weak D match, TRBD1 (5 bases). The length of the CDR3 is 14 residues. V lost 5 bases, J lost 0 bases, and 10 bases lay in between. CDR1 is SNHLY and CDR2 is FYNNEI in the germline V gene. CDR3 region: CASSYRQNQETQYF. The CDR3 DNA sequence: TGTGCCAGCAGTTATCGACAGAACCAAGAGACCCAGTACTTC.

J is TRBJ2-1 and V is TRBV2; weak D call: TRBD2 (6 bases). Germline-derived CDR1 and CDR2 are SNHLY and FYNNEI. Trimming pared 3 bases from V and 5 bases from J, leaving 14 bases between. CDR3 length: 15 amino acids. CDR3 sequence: CASSDSVTRDNEQFF. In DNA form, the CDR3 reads TGTGCCAGCAGTGATAGCGTGACTAGAGACAATGAGCAGTTCTTC. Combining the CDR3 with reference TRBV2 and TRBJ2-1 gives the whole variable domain EPEVTQTPSHQVTQMGQEVILRCVPISNHLYFYWYRQILGQKVEFLVSFYNNEISEKSEIFDDQFSVERPDGSNFTLKIRSTKLEDSAMYFCASSDSVTRDNEQFFGPGTRLTVL.

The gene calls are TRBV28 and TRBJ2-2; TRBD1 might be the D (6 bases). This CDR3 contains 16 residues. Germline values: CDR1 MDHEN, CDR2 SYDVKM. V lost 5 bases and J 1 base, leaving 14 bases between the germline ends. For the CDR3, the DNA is TGTGCCAGCAGTAAAGCAGGGGTTTTGAACACCGGGGAGCTGTTTTTT. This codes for CASSKAGVLNTGELFF.

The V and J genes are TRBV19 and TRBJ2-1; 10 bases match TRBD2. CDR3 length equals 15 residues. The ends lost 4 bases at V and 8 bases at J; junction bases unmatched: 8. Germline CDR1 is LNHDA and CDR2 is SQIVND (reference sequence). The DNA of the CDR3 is TGTGCCAGTAGTACTGAAGCGGGAGGGCGGGATGAGCAGTTCTTC. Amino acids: CASSTEAGGRDEQFF.

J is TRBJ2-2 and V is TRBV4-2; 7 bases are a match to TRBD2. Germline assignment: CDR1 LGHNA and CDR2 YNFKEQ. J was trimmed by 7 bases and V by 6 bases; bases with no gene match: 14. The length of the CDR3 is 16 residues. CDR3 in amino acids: CASSQMGEGLDGELFF. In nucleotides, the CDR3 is TGTGCCAGCAGTCAGATGGGGGAGGGCCTGGACGGGGAGCTGTTTTTT.

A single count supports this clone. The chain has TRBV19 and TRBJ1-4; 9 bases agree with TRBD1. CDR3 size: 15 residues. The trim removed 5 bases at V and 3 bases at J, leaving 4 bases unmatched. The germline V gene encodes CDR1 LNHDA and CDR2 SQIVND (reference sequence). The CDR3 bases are TGTGCCAGTAGTTCGCGGACAGGGGCTAATGAAAAACTGTTTTTT. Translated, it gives CASSSRTGANEKLFF.

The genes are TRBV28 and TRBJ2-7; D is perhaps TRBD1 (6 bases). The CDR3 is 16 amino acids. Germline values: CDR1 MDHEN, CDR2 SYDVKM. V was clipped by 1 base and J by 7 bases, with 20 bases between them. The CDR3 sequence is CASSLLTGHGVGEQYF. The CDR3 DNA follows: TGTGCCAGCAGTTTATTAACGGGACACGGGGTTGGGGAGCAGTACTTC.

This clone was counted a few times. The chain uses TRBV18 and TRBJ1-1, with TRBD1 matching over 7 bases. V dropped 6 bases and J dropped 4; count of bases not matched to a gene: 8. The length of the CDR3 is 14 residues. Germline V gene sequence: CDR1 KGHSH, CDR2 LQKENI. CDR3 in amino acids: CASSPTGVGTEAFF. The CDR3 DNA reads TGTGCCAGCTCCCCTACAGGGGTTGGCACTGAAGCTTTCTTT.